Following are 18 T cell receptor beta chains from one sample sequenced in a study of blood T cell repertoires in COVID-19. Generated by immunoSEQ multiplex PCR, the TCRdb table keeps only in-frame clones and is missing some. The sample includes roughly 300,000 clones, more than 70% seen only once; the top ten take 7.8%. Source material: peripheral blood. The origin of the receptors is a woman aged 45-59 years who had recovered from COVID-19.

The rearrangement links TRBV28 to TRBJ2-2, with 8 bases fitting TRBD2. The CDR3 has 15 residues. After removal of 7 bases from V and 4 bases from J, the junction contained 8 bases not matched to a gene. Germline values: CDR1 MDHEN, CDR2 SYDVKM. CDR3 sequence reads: CASTESGSGTGELFF. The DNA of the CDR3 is TGTGCCAGCACCGAGAGCGGGAGTGGCACCGGGGAGCTGTTTTTT.

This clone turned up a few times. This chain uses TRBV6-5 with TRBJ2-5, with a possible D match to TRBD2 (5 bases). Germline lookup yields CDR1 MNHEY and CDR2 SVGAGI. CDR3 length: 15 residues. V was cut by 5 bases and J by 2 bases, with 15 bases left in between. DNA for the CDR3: TGTGCCAGCAGTCCCCCGAATGTAGCGCAAGAGACCCAGTACTTC. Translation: CASSPPNVAQETQYF.

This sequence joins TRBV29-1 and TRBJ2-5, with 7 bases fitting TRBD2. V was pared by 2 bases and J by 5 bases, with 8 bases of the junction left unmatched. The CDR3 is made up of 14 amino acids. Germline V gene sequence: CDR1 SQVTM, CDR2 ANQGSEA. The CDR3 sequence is CSVEMVGGRETQYF. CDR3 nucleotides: TGCAGCGTTGAAATGGTGGGAGGGAGGGAGACCCAGTACTTC.

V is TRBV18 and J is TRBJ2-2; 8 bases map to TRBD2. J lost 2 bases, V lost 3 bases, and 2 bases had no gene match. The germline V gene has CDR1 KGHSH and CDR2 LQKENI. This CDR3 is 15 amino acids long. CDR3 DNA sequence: TGTGCCAGCTCACCGGGACTAGTAAACACCGGGGAGCTGTTTTTT. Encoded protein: CASSPGLVNTGELFF.

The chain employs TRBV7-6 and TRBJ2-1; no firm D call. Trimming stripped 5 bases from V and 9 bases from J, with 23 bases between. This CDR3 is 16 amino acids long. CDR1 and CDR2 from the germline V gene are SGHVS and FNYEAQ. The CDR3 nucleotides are TGTGCCAGCAGCGCCGTGGTGGGCAAAATTCGCGTTGAGCAGTTCTTC. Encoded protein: CASSAVVGKIRVEQFF.

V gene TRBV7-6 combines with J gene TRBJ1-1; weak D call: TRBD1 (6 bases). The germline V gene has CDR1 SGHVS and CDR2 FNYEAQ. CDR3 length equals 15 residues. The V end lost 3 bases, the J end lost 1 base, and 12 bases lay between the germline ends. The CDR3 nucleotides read TGTGCCAGCAGCTTGAACAGGGCGGAGAACACTGAAGCTTTCTTT. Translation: CASSLNRAENTEAFF. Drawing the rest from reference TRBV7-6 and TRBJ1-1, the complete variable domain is GAGVSQSPRYKVTKRGQDVALRCDPISGHVSLYWYRQALGQGPEFLTYFNYEAQQDKSGLPNDRFSAERPEGSISTLTIQRTEQRDSAMYRCASSLNRAENTEAFFGQGTRLTVV.

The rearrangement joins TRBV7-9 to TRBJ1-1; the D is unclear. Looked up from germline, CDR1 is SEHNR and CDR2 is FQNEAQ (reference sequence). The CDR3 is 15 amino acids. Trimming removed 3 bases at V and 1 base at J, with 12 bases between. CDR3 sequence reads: CASSLGYGTNTEAFF. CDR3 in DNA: TGTGCCAGCAGCTTGGGCTATGGTACGAACACTGAAGCTTTCTTT.

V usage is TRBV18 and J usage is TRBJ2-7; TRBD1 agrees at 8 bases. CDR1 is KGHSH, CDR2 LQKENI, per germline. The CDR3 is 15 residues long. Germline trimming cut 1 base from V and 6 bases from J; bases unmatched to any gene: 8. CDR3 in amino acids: CASSPQPGGLGEQYF. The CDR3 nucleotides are TGTGCCAGCTCACCACAGCCAGGGGGCCTGGGCGAGCAGTACTTC.

The CDR3 DNA reads TGCAGCGTTGGGCGGGGGGCGCATACGTCGAACAATGAGCAGTTCTTC. It translates to CSVGRGAHTSNNEQFF. The rearrangement links TRBV29-1 to TRBJ2-1, with 8 bases fitting TRBD2. The germline V gene encodes CDR1 SQVTM and CDR2 ANQGSEA. V gave up 4 bases and J gave up 5 bases; unmatched junction bases: 13. The CDR3 covers 16 residues.

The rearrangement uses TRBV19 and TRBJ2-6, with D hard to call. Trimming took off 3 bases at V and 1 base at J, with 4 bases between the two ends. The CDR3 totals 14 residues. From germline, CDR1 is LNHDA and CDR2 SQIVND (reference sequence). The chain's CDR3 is CASSIMSGANVLTF. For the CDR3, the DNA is TGTGCCAGTAGTATTATGTCTGGGGCCAACGTCCTGACTTTC.

The CDR3 DNA follows: TGTGCCAGCAGCCAAGGGCGGCGGAATGAAAAACTGTTTTTT. It encodes CASSQGRRNEKLFF. This chain links TRBV3-1 (or the pseudogene TRBV3-2) with TRBJ1-4; D remains ambiguous. V lost 1 base, J lost 5 bases, and 8 bases lay in between. The CDR3 is made up of 14 amino acids. Germline V lookup: CDR1 LGHDT, CDR2 YNNKEL (reference sequence).

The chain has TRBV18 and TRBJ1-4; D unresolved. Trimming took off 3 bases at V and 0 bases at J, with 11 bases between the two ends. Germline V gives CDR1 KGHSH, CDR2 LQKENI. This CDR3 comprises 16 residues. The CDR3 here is CASSPRGSTTNEKLFF. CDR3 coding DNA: TGTGCCAGCTCACCTCGAGGGTCTACAACTAATGAAAAACTGTTTTTT.

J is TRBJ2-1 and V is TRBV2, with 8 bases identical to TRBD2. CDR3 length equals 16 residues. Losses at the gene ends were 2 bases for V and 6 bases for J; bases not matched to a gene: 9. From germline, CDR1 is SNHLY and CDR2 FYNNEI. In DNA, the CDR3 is TGTGCCAGCAGTGAACGACCGGGAGGGCCGTTCAATGAGCAGTTCTTC. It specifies CASSERPGGPFNEQFF.

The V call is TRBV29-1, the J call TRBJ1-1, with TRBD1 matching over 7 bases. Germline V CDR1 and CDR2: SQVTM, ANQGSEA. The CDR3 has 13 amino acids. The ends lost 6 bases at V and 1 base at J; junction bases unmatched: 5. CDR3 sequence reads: CSVKRDRNTEAFF. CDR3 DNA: TGCAGCGTGAAGAGGGACAGGAACACTGAAGCTTTCTTT.

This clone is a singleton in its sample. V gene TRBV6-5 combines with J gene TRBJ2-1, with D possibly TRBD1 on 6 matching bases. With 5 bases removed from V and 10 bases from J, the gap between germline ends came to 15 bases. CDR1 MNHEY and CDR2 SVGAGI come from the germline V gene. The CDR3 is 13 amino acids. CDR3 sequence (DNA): TGTGCCAGCAGTAAGACCAGGGGCGCCGAGCAGTTCTTC. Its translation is CASSKTRGAEQFF.

The CDR3 loop reads CASSQIVGAGNTEAFF. Written as DNA, the CDR3 is TGTGCCAGCAGCCAAATCGTAGGCGCAGGGAACACTGAAGCTTTCTTT. The rearrangement uses TRBV5-6 and TRBJ1-1; D call uncertain. From germline, CDR1 is SGHDT and CDR2 YYEEEE. The V end lost 4 bases, the J end lost 1 base, and 17 bases lay between the germline ends. The length of the CDR3 is 16 residues.

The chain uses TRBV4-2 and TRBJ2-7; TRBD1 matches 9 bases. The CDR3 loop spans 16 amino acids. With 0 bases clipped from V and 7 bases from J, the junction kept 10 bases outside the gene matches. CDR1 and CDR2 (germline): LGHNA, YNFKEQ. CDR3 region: CASSQDRMGDREEQYF. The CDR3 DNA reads TGTGCCAGCAGCCAAGATCGTATGGGGGACAGGGAAGAGCAGTACTTC.

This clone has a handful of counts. CDR3 DNA: TGCGCCAGCAGCTGGACTAGCGGGAGCGACACCGGGGAGCTGTTTTTT. Its protein product is CASSWTSGSDTGELFF. The J gene is TRBJ2-2, the V gene TRBV5-1, with TRBD2 identical over 13 bases. CDR3 length equals 16 residues. J gave up 3 bases and V 3 bases, and 2 bases lay outside the gene matches. Per germline, CDR1 SGHRS and CDR2 YFSETQ.